This T cell receptor beta chain emerged from a study of shared T cell receptors in the human thymus. Germline V gene data show CDR1 as SGHTA and CDR2 as FQGNSA. This CDR3 contains 17 residues. The V gene lost 0 bases and the J gene lost 2 bases, with 14 bases spanning the gap. Data came from immunoSEQ multiplex PCR; TCRdb stores just in-frame clones and leaves some out. The table includes about 380,000 clones, approximately 95% detected once. The V gene is TRBV7-2, the J gene TRBJ1-3; D is perhaps TRBD1 (5 bases). This TCR derives from a human donor. Specimen: thymocytes. This CDR3 reads CASSLAGPVRAGNTIYF. In DNA, the CDR3 is TGTGCCAGCAGCTTAGCGGGACCGGTCAGGGCTGGAAACACCATATATTTT. Full variable domain (missing parts from reference TRBV7-2 and TRBJ1-3): GAGVSQSPSNKVTEKGKDVELRCDPISGHTALYWYRQSLGQGLEFLIYFQGNSAPDKSGLPSDRFSAERTGGSVSTLTIQRTQQEDSAVYLCASSLAGPVRAGNTIYFGEGSWLTVV.